This T cell receptor (beta chain) was recovered during a study of blood T cell repertoires in COVID-19. Original processing notes: Reference gene primer amplification in the assay estimated nucleated cell counts. The assay was immunoSEQ multiplex PCR, and TCRdb's table has in-frame clones only and misses some. V and J calls and clone size are copied from that table; D and trimming were computed from the DNA. This table holds 390,000 or so clones, around 83% found once. The TCR sequence derives from a woman between 45 and 65 years old who had recovered from COVID-19. Source material: PBMCs or T cells enriched from blood (not recorded which).

The CDR3 coding sequence is TGTGCCAGCAGCCCAGGGTGGGCTGAAGCTTTCTTT. It yields the protein CASSPGWAEAFF. The genes are TRBV11-1 and TRBJ1-1; D is possibly TRBD1 (5 bases). The CDR3 loop spans 12 amino acids. Trimming removed 5 bases at V and 6 bases at J, with 10 bases between. The germline CDR1 and CDR2 sequences are SGHAT and FQDESV (reference sequence).